The 13 T cell receptor beta chains listed next were all sequenced from one sample in a study of shared clonotypes between healthy human individuals. Assay used: immunoSEQ multiplex PCR; TCRdb lists only in-frame clones, some missing. The sample carries about 510,000 clones, nearly 80% recorded once. The material sequenced was PBMCs. These TCRs come from a woman in her thirties or forties in good health. Some clones in this sample may be carry-over from other donors' samples.

The CDR3 reads CATSRDGRVETQYF. The CDR3 bases are TGTGCCACCAGCAGAGATGGGAGGGTAGAGACCCAGTACTTC. V is TRBV15 and J is TRBJ2-5; 7 bases fit TRBD2. V gave up 0 bases and J gave up 4 bases; unmatched junction bases: 2. The CDR3 contains 14 residues. CDR1 is LNHNV and CDR2 is YYDKDF in the germline V gene (reference sequence).

To note about this clone: This sample includes further DNA sequences coding for the same CDR3. The chain's CDR3 is CASSLSQGNQPQHF. The CDR3 coding sequence is TGTGCCAGCAGTTTATCACAGGGCAATCAGCCCCAGCATTTT. The rearrangement joins TRBV27 to TRBJ1-5, with a possible D match to TRBD1 (5 bases). The V gene's germline CDR1 is MNHEY and CDR2 SMNVEV (reference sequence). The CDR3 is 14 residues long. V was pared by 0 bases and J by 2 bases, with 5 bases between.

The rearrangement links TRBV15 to TRBJ2-5, with D perhaps TRBD1 or TRBD2 (5 bases each). Trimming shortened V by 1 base and J by 1 base, and 7 bases separated the two germline ends. The CDR3 runs to 14 residues. From germline, CDR1 is LNHNV and CDR2 YYDKDF (reference sequence). The CDR3 DNA is TGTGCCACCAGCAGAGGTGGGGGCCAAGAGACCCAGTACTTC. The encoded protein is CATSRGGGQETQYF.

The V and J genes are TRBV7-9 and TRBJ2-3; 12 nucleotides agree with TRBD2. Germline CDR1 SEHNR, CDR2 FQNEAQ (reference sequence). The CDR3 extends over 18 amino acids. Unmatched junction bases numbered 8, after V lost 4 bases and J lost 0 bases. The CDR3 nucleotides are TGTGCCAGCAGCTCCTTGGGACTAGCGGGTCCTAGCACAGATACGCAGTATTTT. Residues: CASSSLGLAGPSTDTQYF. The full variable domain, in which reference TRBV7-9 and TRBJ2-3 provide the parts outside the CDR3, is DTGVSQNPRHKITKRGQNVTFRCDPISEHNRLYWYRQTLGQGPEFLTYFQNEAQLEKSRLLSDRFSAERPKGSFSTLEIQRTEQGDSAMYLCASSSLGLAGPSTDTQYFGPGTRLTVL.

V is TRBV14 and J is TRBJ2-3; D remains ambiguous. Germline V gives CDR1 SGHDN, CDR2 FVKESK. Trimming removed 1 base at V and 3 bases at J, with 17 bases between. CDR3 length: 17 amino acids. The CDR3 spells CASSQGRQGISTDTQYF. CDR3 bases: TGTGCCAGCAGCCAAGGAAGGCAAGGGATTAGTACAGATACGCAGTATTTT.

This clone appeared a few times. The V gene is TRBV6-5, the J gene TRBJ2-6; D uncertain. This CDR3 has 15 amino acids. Germline CDR1 MNHEY, CDR2 SVGAGI. The V gene lost 3 bases and the J gene lost 0 bases, with 6 bases spanning the gap. The CDR3 sequence: CASSYRRSGANVLTF. The DNA of the CDR3 is TGTGCCAGCAGTTATCGTCGCTCTGGGGCCAACGTCCTGACTTTC.

The chain has TRBV29-1 and TRBJ2-5; a possible D gene is TRBD1 (6 bases). Germline CDR1 SQVTM, CDR2 ANQGSEA. The CDR3 contains 13 residues. V shed 3 bases and J shed 4 bases, with 12 bases lying between them. The CDR3 DNA sequence: TGCAGCGTTGACTGGGGGCACTCAGAGACCCAGTACTTC. Encoded protein: CSVDWGHSETQYF.

This clone was observed a single time. This chain joins TRBV29-1 and TRBJ2-7; D remains unclear. V gave up 4 bases and J gave up 7 bases, with 14 bases separating them. The CDR3 runs 12 residues. Germline V gene data show CDR1 as SQVTM and CDR2 as ANQGSEA. CDR3: CSVASGESEQYF. Written as DNA, the CDR3 is TGCAGCGTTGCTTCGGGTGAGTCAGAGCAGTACTTC.

V and J are TRBV30 and TRBJ1-1; D is perhaps TRBD1 (5 bases). The germline V and J ends were trimmed by 4 bases and 1 base, with 10 bases remaining between them. This CDR3 is built from 13 residues. Looked up from germline, CDR1 is GTSNPN and CDR2 is SVGIG (reference sequence). CDR3 region: CAWMLGENTEAFF. CDR3 sequence (DNA): TGTGCCTGGATGTTAGGGGAGAACACTGAAGCTTTCTTT.

The CDR3, as DNA: TGTGCCAGCAGTGAGTACAGAAGCAACTATGGCTACACCTTC. Its protein is CASSEYRSNYGYTF. The chain recombines TRBV6-1 with TRBJ1-2; D is undetermined. Trimming shortened V by 3 bases and J by 2 bases, and 10 bases separated the two germline ends. The V gene's germline CDR1 is MNHNS and CDR2 SASEGT. The CDR3 is 14 residues long.

The V gene is TRBV5-8, the J gene TRBJ2-3; 8 bases are a match to TRBD2. Trimming at V came to 0 bases and at J to 3 bases, leaving 3 bases not matched to a gene. CDR1 and CDR2 from the germline V gene are SGHTS and YDEGEE. The length of the CDR3 is 15 residues. This CDR3 is CASSLGQRETDTQYF. The CDR3 coding sequence is TGTGCCAGCAGCTTGGGCCAGCGGGAGACAGATACGCAGTATTTT. Supplemented by reference TRBV5-8 and TRBJ2-3, the full variable domain reads EAGVTQSPTHLIKTRGQQATLRCSPISGHTSVYWYQQALGLGLQFLLWYDEGEERNRGNFPPRFSGRQFPNYSSELNVNALELEDSALYLCASSLGQRETDTQYFGPGTRLTVL.

V and J are TRBV6-5 and TRBJ1-5; 8 nucleotides align to TRBD1. Trimming at V came to 2 bases and at J to 6 bases, leaving 6 bases not matched to a gene. The CDR3 covers 15 residues. Per the germline V gene, CDR1 is MNHEY and CDR2 is SVGAGI. The CDR3 DNA reads TGTGCCAGCAGTTACACGCAGGGGGCAGGTCAGCCCCAGCATTTT. Translating gives CASSYTQGAGQPQHF.

The chain has TRBV27 and TRBJ2-3; D is uncertain. The CDR3 contains 12 residues. Trimming cost V 3 bases and J 6 bases, with 7 bases left between them. In germline, CDR1 is MNHEY, CDR2 SMNVEV (reference sequence). CDR3 bases: TGTGCCAGCAGTTTCCGAAAGGATACGCAGTATTTT. Protein product: CASSFRKDTQYF.